This TCR beta chain was observed in a study of T cell repertoires in cytomegalovirus infection (dated by TCRdb to between 2018 and 2021). Regarding the complete study: Donor HLA type was relevant to the analysis, as public TCR beta signatures indicated carriage of CMV infection together with the matching HLA type. Findings and caveats that apply to the study as a whole: In both this cohort and an independent approximately 400-donor cohort, the cumulative frequency of public TCR beta family members distinguished carriers of CMV infection plus the relevant HLA type. The ex vivo response was dominated by HLA-C-restricted CMV-specific TCR beta clonotypes, which also provided the single most frequent clonotype in two of eight donors.

V is clipped by 5 bases and J by 6 bases, and the sequence between their germline boundaries is 9 bases long. The germline V gene (reference sequence) yields SEHNR for CDR1 and FQNEAQ for CDR2. From the cysteine through the phenylalanine, the CDR3 covers 12 amino acids. Only CDR3 DNA remains: 36 bases, in frame from the first base. These reads were obtained on an Illumina HiSeq 1500. Starting from the raw public reads, TCRdb applied fastp trimming at Q25, assembled clones with MiXCR and retained in-frame beta chains. Rows matching on CDR3 protein sequence are summarized as one entry with the most common DNA and genes. The sample table lists approximately 320,000 distinct CDR3 sequences, around 9.5% of them with a count of one. In total, the top ten clones hold 4.3% of the sample. This clonotype was seen a handful of times. Which antigen it targets is not known. Per-nucleotide qualities are absent, and no much larger clonotype sits a single base away.

The material sequenced was PBMCs. The V gene is TRBV7-9 and the J gene is TRBJ2-3; perhaps TRBD2 is the D gene, with 6 bases matching. This clonotype was obtained from a human donor in good health (CMV status not recorded). Some clones in this sample may be carry-over from other donors' samples. The CDR3 amino acid sequence is: CASSVLADTQYF. The DNA is as follows: TGTGCCAGCAGCGTGCTAGCGGATACGCAGTATTTT.